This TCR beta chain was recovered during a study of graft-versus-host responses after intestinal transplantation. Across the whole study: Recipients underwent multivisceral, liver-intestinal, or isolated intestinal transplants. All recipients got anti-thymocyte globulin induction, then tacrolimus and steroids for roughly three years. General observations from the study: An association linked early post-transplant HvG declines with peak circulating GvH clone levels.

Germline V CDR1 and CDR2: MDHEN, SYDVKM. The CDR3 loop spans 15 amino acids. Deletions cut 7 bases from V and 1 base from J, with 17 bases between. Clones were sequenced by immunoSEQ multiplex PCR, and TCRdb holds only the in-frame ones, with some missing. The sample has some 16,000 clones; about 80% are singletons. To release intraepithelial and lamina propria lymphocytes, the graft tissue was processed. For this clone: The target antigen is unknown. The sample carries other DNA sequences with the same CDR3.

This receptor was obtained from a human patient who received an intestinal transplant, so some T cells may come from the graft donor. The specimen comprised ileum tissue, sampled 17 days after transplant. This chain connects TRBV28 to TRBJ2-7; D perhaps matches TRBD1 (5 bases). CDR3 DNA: TGTGCCAGCACTACTGGGCAGGGCGGTTCCTACGAGCAGTACTTC. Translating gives CASTTGQGGSYEQYF.